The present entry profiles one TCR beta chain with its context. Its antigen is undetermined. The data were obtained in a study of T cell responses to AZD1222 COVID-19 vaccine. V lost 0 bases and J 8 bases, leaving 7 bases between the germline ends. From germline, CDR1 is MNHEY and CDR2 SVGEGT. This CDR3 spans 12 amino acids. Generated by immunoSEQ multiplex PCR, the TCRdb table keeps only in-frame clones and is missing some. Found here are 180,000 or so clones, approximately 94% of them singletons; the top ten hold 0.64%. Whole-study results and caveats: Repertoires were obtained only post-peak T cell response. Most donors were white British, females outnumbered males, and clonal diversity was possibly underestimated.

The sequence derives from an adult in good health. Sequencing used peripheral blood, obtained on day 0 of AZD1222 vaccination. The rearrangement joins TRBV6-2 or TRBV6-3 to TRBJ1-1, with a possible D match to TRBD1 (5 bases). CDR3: CASSYSGGEAFF. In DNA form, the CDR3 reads TGTGCCAGCAGTTACTCGGGGGGGGAAGCTTTCTTT.